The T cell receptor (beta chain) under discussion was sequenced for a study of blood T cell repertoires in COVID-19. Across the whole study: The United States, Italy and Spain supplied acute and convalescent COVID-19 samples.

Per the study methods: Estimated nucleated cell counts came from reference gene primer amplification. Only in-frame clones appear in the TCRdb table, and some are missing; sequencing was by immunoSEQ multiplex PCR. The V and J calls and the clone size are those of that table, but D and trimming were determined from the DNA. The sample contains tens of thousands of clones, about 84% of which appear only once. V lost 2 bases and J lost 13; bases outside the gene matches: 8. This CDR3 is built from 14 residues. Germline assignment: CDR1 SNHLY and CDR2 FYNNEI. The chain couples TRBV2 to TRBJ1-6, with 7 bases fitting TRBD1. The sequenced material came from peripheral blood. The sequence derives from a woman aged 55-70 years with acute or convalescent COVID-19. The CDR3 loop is CASSERGTVSPLHF. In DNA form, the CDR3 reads TGTGCCAGCAGTGAAAGGGGGACAGTTTCGCCCCTCCACTTT.